These 32 T cell receptor beta chains originate from one sample sequenced in a study of cytomegalovirus exposure and HLA in healthy donors. Generated by immunoSEQ multiplex PCR, the TCRdb table keeps only in-frame clones and is missing some. The sample lists 150,000 to 180,000 clones, 70% to 90% occurring once. The sequenced sample was PBMCs. The receptors stem from a human donor in good health.

The chain links TRBV5-1 to TRBJ2-2; weak D call: TRBD2 (5 bases). The germline V gene encodes CDR1 SGHRS and CDR2 YFSETQ. V dropped 4 bases and J dropped 3 bases, with 16 bases sitting between them. The CDR3 length is 16 residues. For the CDR3, the DNA is TGCGCCAGCAGCCCGAGGACTGCTCGAGACACCGGGGAGCTGTTTTTT. It is translated as CASSPRTARDTGELFF.

Here the CDR3 reads CASSLELLAGASANEQYF. The CDR3 DNA reads as TGCGCCAGCAGCTTGGAGCTTTTGGCGGGAGCGTCGGCTAACGAGCAGTACTTC. V is TRBV5-1 and J is TRBJ2-7, with 7 bases matching TRBD2. The CDR3 has 18 amino acids. Germline V lookup: CDR1 SGHRS, CDR2 YFSETQ. The trim removed 0 bases at V and 5 bases at J, leaving 17 bases unmatched. The whole variable domain, remainder taken from reference TRBV5-1 and TRBJ2-7, is KAGVTQTPRYLIKTRGQQVTLSCSPISGHRSVSWYQQTPGQGLQFLFEYFSETQRNKGNFPGRFSGRQFSNSRSEMNVSTLELGDSALYLCASSLELLAGASANEQYFGPGTRLTVT.

The gene calls are TRBV9 and TRBJ1-6; perhaps TRBD1 as D (5 bases). The CDR3 contains 15 residues. Germline V gene sequence: CDR1 SGDLS, CDR2 YYNGEE. Trimming left V 3 bases short and J 6 bases short, with 13 bases between. This CDR3 is CASSGSGGGNSPLHF. CDR3 DNA: TGTGCCAGCAGCGGCAGCGGCGGGGGTAATTCACCCCTCCACTTT.

The genes are TRBV7-9 and TRBJ1-5; 8 bases are a match to TRBD1. J lost 4 bases, V lost 1 base, and 3 bases had no gene match. This CDR3 contains 15 residues. Germline V gene sequence: CDR1 SEHNR, CDR2 FQNEAQ (reference sequence). The CDR3 reads CASSLGTGSNQPQHF. CDR3 nucleotide sequence: TGTGCCAGCAGCTTAGGGACAGGGTCTAATCAGCCCCAGCATTTT.

The V call is TRBV6-5, the J call TRBJ1-2; D is undetermined. The V gene's germline CDR1 is MNHEY and CDR2 SVGAGI. V dropped 2 bases and J dropped 4 bases, with 14 bases sitting between them. The CDR3 contains 15 residues. CDR3 region: CASSYLSPEFYGYTF. CDR3 nucleotide sequence: TGTGCCAGCAGTTACCTCAGTCCGGAGTTCTATGGCTACACCTTC.

The chain is built from TRBV7-2 and TRBJ2-1; 7 nucleotides match TRBD2. J was trimmed by 2 bases and V by 6 bases; bases with no gene match: 19. Germline V gives CDR1 SGHTA, CDR2 FQGNSA. This CDR3 has 19 amino acids. The CDR3 coding sequence is TGTGCCAGCAGACCCTCGGGTGGGGGACTACCCGATACCTACAATGAGCAGTTCTTC. Encoded protein: CASRPSGGGLPDTYNEQFF.

The chain combines TRBV6-6 with TRBJ2-2; TRBD1 matches 7 bases. Unmatched junction bases numbered 6, after V lost 7 bases and J lost 4 bases. This CDR3 is built from 14 residues. Germline CDR1 MNHNY, CDR2 SVGAGI (reference sequence). Here the CDR3 reads CASKSDRATGELFF. CDR3 coding DNA: TGTGCCAGCAAAAGCGACAGGGCCACCGGGGAGCTGTTTTTT.

The chain carries TRBV30 and TRBJ2-5; tentative D call: TRBD1 (5 bases). V gave up 2 bases and J gave up 5 bases, with 6 bases separating them. The CDR3 is 11 amino acids. From germline, CDR1 is GTSNPN and CDR2 SVGIG (reference sequence). CDR3 protein: CAWSNRETQYF. In nucleotides, the CDR3 is TGTGCCTGGAGTAACAGGGAGACCCAGTACTTC.

The chain combines TRBV11-2 with TRBJ1-2; TRBD1 aligns across 7 bases. J was trimmed by 4 bases and V by 5 bases; bases with no gene match: 16. CDR3 length: 17 residues. The germline V gene encodes CDR1 SGHAT and CDR2 FQNNGV. CDR3 coding DNA: TGTGCCAGCAGCACCAGAGGCGGGACAGCCGGGGTCTATGGCTACACCTTC. Translating it yields CASSTRGGTAGVYGYTF.

The V gene is TRBV10-3, the J gene TRBJ1-1; 8 positions match TRBD1. The CDR3 sequence is 13 residues long. The V gene's germline CDR1 is ENHRY and CDR2 SYGVKD. V lost 6 bases and J lost 6; bases outside the gene matches: 6. The chain's CDR3 is CAIRPADRAEAFF. CDR3 nucleotides: TGTGCCATCAGACCAGCGGACAGGGCTGAAGCTTTCTTT.

The chain links TRBV5-5 to TRBJ2-7, with D maybe TRBD2 (5 bases). The CDR3 covers 16 residues. V lost 1 base, J lost 4 bases, and 18 bases lay in between. The V gene's germline CDR1 is SGHKS and CDR2 YYEKEE (reference sequence). The DNA for the CDR3 is TGTGCCAGCAGCTTGTTATTAGGGCTGTCGGGATACGAGCAGTACTTC. Translation: CASSLLLGLSGYEQYF. Full variable domain (outside the CDR3, taken from reference TRBV5-5 and TRBJ2-7): DAGVTQSPTHLIKTRGQQVTLRCSPISGHKSVSWYQQVLGQGPQFIFQYYEKEERGRGNFPDRFSARQFPNYSSELNVNALLLGDSALYLCASSLLLGLSGYEQYFGPGTRLTVT.

CDR3 nucleotide sequence: TGTGCCAGCAGTTTTGCACAGGGGGCCTATGGCTACACCTTC. Its protein product is CASSFAQGAYGYTF. The rearrangement uses TRBV27 and TRBJ1-2, with TRBD1 identical over 9 bases. The CDR3 consists of 14 residues. After removal of 3 bases from V and 4 bases from J, the junction contained 3 bases not matched to a gene. CDR1 is MNHEY and CDR2 is SMNVEV in the germline V gene (reference sequence).

V is TRBV28 and J is TRBJ1-5, with D perhaps matching TRBD1 (5 bases). The germline V gene encodes CDR1 MDHEN and CDR2 SYDVKM. The V end lost 5 bases, the J end lost 5 bases, and 13 bases lay between the germline ends. The length of the CDR3 is 14 residues. CDR3 nucleotides: TGTGCCAGCAGTCCGGTCGGGACTTATCAGCCCCAGCATTTT. It translates to CASSPVGTYQPQHF. Full variable domain (outside the CDR3, taken from reference TRBV28 and TRBJ1-5): DVKVTQSSRYLVKRTGEKVFLECVQDMDHENMFWYRQDPGLGLRLIYFSYDVKMKEKGDIPEGYSVSREKKERFSLILESASTNQTSMYLCASSPVGTYQPQHFGDGTRLSIL.

V and J are TRBV6-1 and TRBJ2-1; TRBD2 is a possible D gene (5 bases). The germline V and J ends were trimmed by 6 bases and 3 bases, with 12 bases remaining between them. CDR1 MNHNS and CDR2 SASEGT come from the germline V gene. The CDR3 has 14 residues. DNA of the CDR3: TGTGCCAGCAGCTTCACTGGACTCTACAATGAGCAGTTCTTC. Translation: CASSFTGLYNEQFF.

The rearrangement joins TRBV6-1 to TRBJ2-2; the match to TRBD2 covers 11 bases. The length of the CDR3 is 18 residues. Germline V gene sequence: CDR1 MNHNS, CDR2 SASEGT. The V gene end was trimmed by 4 bases and the J gene end by 4 bases; junction bases not matched to a gene: 11. This CDR3 reads CASSAGTGLAEVTGELFF. The CDR3 region has the DNA TGTGCCAGCAGTGCTGGGACGGGACTAGCGGAGGTCACCGGGGAGCTGTTTTTT.

The chain couples TRBV16 to TRBJ1-3, with 7 bases aligning to TRBD1. The CDR3 length is 17 residues. Losses at the gene ends were 1 base for V and 0 bases for J; bases not matched to a gene: 6. The germline gives CDR1 KGHSY, CDR2 FQNENV. The CDR3 loop is CASSQWLTGRSGNTIYF. CDR3 nucleotides: TGTGCCAGCAGCCAATGGCTGACAGGGCGCTCTGGAAACACCATATATTTT.

J is TRBJ2-6 and V is TRBV2; a possible D gene is TRBD1 (6 bases). The V and J ends lost 11 bases and 4 bases respectively, with 12 bases between them. Per germline, CDR1 SNHLY and CDR2 FYNNEI. CDR3 length: 13 amino acids. In DNA, the CDR3 is TGTGCCGGAACAGGGACGGGGGCCAACGTCCTGACTTTC. Its protein is CAGTGTGANVLTF. Filled out from reference TRBV2 and TRBJ2-6, the complete variable domain reads EPEVTQTPSHQVTQMGQEVILRCVPISNHLYFYWYRQILGQKVEFLVSFYNNEISEKSEIFDDQFSVERPDGSNFTLKIRSTKLEDSAMYFCAGTGTGANVLTFGAGSRLTVL.

CDR3 DNA: TGTGCCAGCGGTCTAACCGGGGAGCTGTTTTTT. Translating it yields CASGLTGELFF. This chain connects TRBV28 to TRBJ2-2; D unresolved. There are 11 residues in the CDR3. Germline V gives CDR1 MDHEN, CDR2 SYDVKM. V was shortened by 8 bases and J by 5 bases, with 6 bases between the two germline ends.

V usage is TRBV29-1 and J usage is TRBJ2-3, with D uncertain. The V end was cut by 5 bases, the J end by 3 bases, with 12 bases between. CDR1 and CDR2 (germline): SQVTM, ANQGSEA. This CDR3 region has 13 residues. CDR3 in DNA: TGCAGCGTTTCCCCGATACTAACAGATACGCAGTATTTT. Translating gives CSVSPILTDTQYF.

The gene calls are TRBV28 and TRBJ1-1, with 7 bases fitting TRBD1. Germline CDR1 and CDR2: MDHEN and SYDVKM. The CDR3 is 14 residues long. V was pared by 6 bases and J by 5 bases, with 9 bases of the junction left unmatched. Written as DNA, the CDR3 is TGTGCCAGCAGCCTAGGACAGGTAACAACTGAAGCTTTCTTT. Residues: CASSLGQVTTEAFF.

CDR3 loop: CASSGTQSWDTEAFF. CDR3 sequence (DNA): TGTGCCAGCAGCGGGACTCAATCGTGGGACACTGAAGCTTTCTTT. V usage is TRBV2 and J usage is TRBJ1-1, with a possible D match to TRBD1 (5 bases). This CDR3 is built from 15 residues. V lost 6 bases and J lost 3, with 17 bases in between. Germline CDR1 and CDR2: SNHLY and FYNNEI.

The CDR3 sequence is CATSAVLGQRLYGYTF. DNA of the CDR3: TGTGCCACCAGCGCCGTTTTGGGGCAGCGCCTCTATGGCTACACCTTC. The chain employs TRBV15 and TRBJ1-2; D perhaps matches TRBD1 (5 bases). V gave up 5 bases and J gave up 4 bases, with 20 bases separating them. The CDR3 runs to 16 residues. The germline gives CDR1 LNHNV, CDR2 YYDKDF (reference sequence).

The chain uses TRBV5-4 and TRBJ1-4, with D maybe TRBD1 (6 bases). The germline gives CDR1 SGHNT, CDR2 YYREEE (reference sequence). The V end lost 2 bases, the J end lost 6 bases, and 11 bases lay between the germline ends. This CDR3 has 14 residues. CDR3 sequence (DNA): TGTGCCAGCAGCTTAGGCAGGGGTGATGAAAAACTGTTTTTT. The encoded protein is CASSLGRGDEKLFF.

The chain uses TRBV11-1 and TRBJ1-2; no definite D call. This CDR3 region has 16 residues. The V end was cut by 5 bases, the J end by 0 bases, with 16 bases between. Germline V gene lookup returns CDR1 SGHAT and CDR2 FQDESV (reference sequence). CDR3 nucleotide sequence: TGTGCCAGCAGCGAGGGTTGGCAGAGCTCTAACTATGGCTACACCTTC. It specifies CASSEGWQSSNYGYTF.

This chain uses TRBV10-3 with TRBJ2-7; 7 bases align to TRBD2. The CDR3 contains 14 residues. CDR1 ENHRY and CDR2 SYGVKD come from the germline V gene. Trimming at V came to 6 bases and at J to 5 bases, leaving 10 bases not matched to a gene. CDR3 nucleotides: TGTGCCATCAGGGGGAGGGGACTCACGAACGAGCAGTACTTC. The encoded protein is CAIRGRGLTNEQYF.

V gene TRBV19 combines with J gene TRBJ1-5, with a tentative D call TRBD1 (6 bases). The V gene lost 6 bases and the J gene lost 2 bases, with 14 bases spanning the gap. Germline V gene sequence: CDR1 LNHDA, CDR2 SQIVND (reference sequence). The length of the CDR3 is 15 residues. The CDR3 region has the DNA TGTGCCAGTAGATCCGGGACATTAGGCAATCAGCCCCAGCATTTT. This translates into CASRSGTLGNQPQHF. Together with reference TRBV19 and TRBJ1-5, the CDR3 gives the full variable domain: DGGITQSPKYLFRKEGQNVTLSCEQNLNHDAMYWYRQDPGQGLRLIYYSQIVNDFQKGDIAEGYSVSREKKESFPLTVTSAQKNPTAFYLCASRSGTLGNQPQHFGDGTRLSIL.

This chain links TRBV7-2 with TRBJ2-5; TRBD2 matches at 8 bases. This CDR3 contains 14 residues. The V gene's germline CDR1 is SGHTA and CDR2 FQGNSA. V lost 1 base, J lost 5 bases, and 3 bases stayed unmatched. CDR3 DNA sequence: TGTGCCAGCAGCTTAGGCCGGGGGGGGGAGACCCAGTACTTC. This encodes CASSLGRGGETQYF.

The chain combines TRBV7-2 with TRBJ1-1; TRBD1 aligns across 8 bases. Per germline, CDR1 SGHTA and CDR2 FQGNSA. The junction had 7 bases not matched to a gene; V was cut back by 5 bases and J by 5 bases. The CDR3 covers 14 residues. CDR3 bases: TGTGCCAGCAGCGAAGCAGGGGGCCGGACTGAAGCTTTCTTT. Residues: CASSEAGGRTEAFF.

V and J are TRBV4-2 and TRBJ2-7; D might be TRBD2 (5 bases). The germline V gene has CDR1 LGHNA and CDR2 YNFKEQ. The V end was cut by 3 bases, the J end by 6 bases, with 9 bases between. This CDR3 is built from 12 residues. The CDR3 is CASSQGGGEQYF. In DNA, the CDR3 is TGTGCCAGCAGCCAGGGTGGAGGCGAGCAGTACTTC.

This clone has more than one count but fewer than ten. The gene calls are TRBV30 and TRBJ1-1; D might be TRBD1 (5 bases). CDR1 and CDR2 from the germline V gene are GTSNPN and SVGIG (reference sequence). The germline V and J ends were trimmed by 4 bases and 1 base, with 10 bases remaining between them. The CDR3 covers 13 residues. The CDR3 region has the DNA TGTGCCTGGAAATCAACAGGGAACACTGAAGCTTTCTTT. The encoded protein is CAWKSTGNTEAFF.

The rearrangement uses TRBV2 and TRBJ1-1; no definite D call. The V end lost 4 bases, the J end lost 1 base, and 13 bases lay between the germline ends. This CDR3 is built from 15 residues. CDR1 and CDR2 from the germline V gene are SNHLY and FYNNEI. CDR3 DNA: TGTGCCAGCAGTGGATTTGATAGCACGAACACTGAAGCTTTCTTT. This translates into CASSGFDSTNTEAFF.

CDR3 region: CASSRDTDTQYF. The CDR3 DNA reads as TGTGCCAGCAGCAGGGACACAGATACGCAGTATTTT. The chain has TRBV27 and TRBJ2-3; D possibly corresponds to TRBD1 (5 bases). The ends were cut back, 6 bases at V and 2 bases at J, with 6 bases in the middle. The CDR3 loop spans 12 amino acids. CDR1 is MNHEY and CDR2 is SMNVEV in the germline V gene (reference sequence).